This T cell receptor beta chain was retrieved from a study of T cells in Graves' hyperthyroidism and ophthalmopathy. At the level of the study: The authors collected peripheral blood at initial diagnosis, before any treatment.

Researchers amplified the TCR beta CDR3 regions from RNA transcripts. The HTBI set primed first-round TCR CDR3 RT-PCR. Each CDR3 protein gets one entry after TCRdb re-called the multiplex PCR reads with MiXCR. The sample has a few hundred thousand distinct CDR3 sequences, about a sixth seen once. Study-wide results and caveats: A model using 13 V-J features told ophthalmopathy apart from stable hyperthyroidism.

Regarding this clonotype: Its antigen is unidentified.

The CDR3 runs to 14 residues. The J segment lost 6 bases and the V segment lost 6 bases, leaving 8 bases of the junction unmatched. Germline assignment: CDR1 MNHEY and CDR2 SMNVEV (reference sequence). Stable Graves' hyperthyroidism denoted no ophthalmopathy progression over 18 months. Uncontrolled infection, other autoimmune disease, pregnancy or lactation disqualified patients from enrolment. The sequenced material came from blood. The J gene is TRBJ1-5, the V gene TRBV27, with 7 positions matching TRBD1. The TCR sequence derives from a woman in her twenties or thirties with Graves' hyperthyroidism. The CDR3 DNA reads TGTGCCAGCAGGACAGGGAACGTACGTCAGCCCCAGCATTTT. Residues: CASRTGNVRQPQHF.